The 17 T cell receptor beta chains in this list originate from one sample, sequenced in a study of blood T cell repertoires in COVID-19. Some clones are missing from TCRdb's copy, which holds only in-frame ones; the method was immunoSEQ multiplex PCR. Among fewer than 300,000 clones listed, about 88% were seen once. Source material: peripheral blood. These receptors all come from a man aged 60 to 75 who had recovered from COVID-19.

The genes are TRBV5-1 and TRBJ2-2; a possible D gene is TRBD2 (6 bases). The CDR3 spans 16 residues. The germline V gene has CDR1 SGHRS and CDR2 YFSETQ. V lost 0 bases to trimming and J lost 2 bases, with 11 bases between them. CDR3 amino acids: CASSLAGEVNTGELFF. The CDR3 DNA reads TGCGCCAGCAGCTTGGCCGGGGAGGTCAACACCGGGGAGCTGTTTTTT.

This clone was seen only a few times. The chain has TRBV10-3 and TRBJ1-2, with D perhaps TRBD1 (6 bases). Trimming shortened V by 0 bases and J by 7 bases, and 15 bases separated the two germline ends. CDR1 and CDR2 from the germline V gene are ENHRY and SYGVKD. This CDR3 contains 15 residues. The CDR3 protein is CAISESAGAIGGYTF. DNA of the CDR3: TGTGCCATCAGTGAGTCCGCGGGGGCGATAGGTGGCTACACCTTC.

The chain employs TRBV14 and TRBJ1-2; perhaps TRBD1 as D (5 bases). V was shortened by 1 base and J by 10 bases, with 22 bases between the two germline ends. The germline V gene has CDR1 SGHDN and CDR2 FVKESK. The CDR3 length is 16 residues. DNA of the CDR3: TGTGCCAGCAGCCAAGCGGGAGCCCCAGGGTTTTCAGACTACACCTTC. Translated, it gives CASSQAGAPGFSDYTF.

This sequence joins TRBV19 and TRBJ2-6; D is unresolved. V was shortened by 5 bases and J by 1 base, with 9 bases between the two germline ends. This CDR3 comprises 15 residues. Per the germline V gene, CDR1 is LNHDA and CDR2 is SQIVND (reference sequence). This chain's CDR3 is CASSSLYSGANVLTF. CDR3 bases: TGTGCCAGTAGTTCCTTGTATTCTGGGGCCAACGTCCTGACTTTC. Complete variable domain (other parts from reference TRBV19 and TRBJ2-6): DGGITQSPKYLFRKEGQNVTLSCEQNLNHDAMYWYRQDPGQGLRLIYYSQIVNDFQKGDIAEGYSVSREKKESFPLTVTSAQKNPTAFYLCASSSLYSGANVLTFGAGSRLTVL.

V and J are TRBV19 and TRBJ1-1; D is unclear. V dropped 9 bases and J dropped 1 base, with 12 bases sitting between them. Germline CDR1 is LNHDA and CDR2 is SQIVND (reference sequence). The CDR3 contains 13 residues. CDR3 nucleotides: TGTGCCAGCTCGCCCGGCGGGAACACTGAAGCTTTCTTT. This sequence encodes CASSPGGNTEAFF. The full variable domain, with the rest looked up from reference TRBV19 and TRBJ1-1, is DGGITQSPKYLFRKEGQNVTLSCEQNLNHDAMYWYRQDPGQGLRLIYYSQIVNDFQKGDIAEGYSVSREKKESFPLTVTSAQKNPTAFYLCASSPGGNTEAFFGQGTRLTVV.

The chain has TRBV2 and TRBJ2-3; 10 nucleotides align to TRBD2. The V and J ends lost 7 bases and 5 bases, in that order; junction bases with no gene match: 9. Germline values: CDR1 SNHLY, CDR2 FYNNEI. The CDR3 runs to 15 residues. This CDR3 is CASKGSASGGDTQYF. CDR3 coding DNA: TGTGCCAGCAAGGGTAGCGCTAGCGGGGGAGATACGCAGTATTTT.

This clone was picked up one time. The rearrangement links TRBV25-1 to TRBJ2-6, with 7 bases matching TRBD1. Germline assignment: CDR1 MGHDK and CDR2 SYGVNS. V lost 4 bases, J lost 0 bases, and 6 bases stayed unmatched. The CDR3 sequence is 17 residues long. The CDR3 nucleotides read TGTGCCAGCAGTGGTGACAGGGCCCACTCTGGGGCCAACGTCCTGACTTTC. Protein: CASSGDRAHSGANVLTF.

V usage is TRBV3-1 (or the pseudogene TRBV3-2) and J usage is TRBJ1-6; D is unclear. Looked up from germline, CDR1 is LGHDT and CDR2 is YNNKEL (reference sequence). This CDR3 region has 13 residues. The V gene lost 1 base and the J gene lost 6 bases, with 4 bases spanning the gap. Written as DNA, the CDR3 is TGTGCCAGCAGCCAAGTTCTTAATTCACCCCTCCACTTT. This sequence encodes CASSQVLNSPLHF.

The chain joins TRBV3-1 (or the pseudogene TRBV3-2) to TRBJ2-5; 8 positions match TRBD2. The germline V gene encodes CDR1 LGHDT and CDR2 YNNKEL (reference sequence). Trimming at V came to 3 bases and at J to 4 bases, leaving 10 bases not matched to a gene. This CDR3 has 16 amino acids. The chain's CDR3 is CASSHLAAGGRETQYF. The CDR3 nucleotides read TGTGCCAGCAGCCATCTCGCGGCGGGGGGCCGAGAGACCCAGTACTTC.

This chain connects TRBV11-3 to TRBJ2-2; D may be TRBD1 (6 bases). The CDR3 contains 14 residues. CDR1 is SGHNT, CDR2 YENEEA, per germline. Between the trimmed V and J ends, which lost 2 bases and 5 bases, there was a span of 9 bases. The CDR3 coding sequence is TGTGCCAGCAGCTTAATGGGGGCGACCGGGGAGCTGTTTTTT. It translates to CASSLMGATGELFF.

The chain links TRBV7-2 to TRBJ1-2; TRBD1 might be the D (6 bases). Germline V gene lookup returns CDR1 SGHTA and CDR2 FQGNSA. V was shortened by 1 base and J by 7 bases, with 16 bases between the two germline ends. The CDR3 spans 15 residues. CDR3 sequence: CASSLGRDNGGGYTF. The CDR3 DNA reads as TGTGCCAGCAGCTTAGGCCGGGACAATGGGGGTGGCTACACCTTC.

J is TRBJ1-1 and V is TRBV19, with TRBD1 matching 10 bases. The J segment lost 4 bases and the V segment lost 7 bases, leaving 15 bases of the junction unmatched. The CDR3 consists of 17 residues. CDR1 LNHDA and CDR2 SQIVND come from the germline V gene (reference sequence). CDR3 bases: TGTGCCAGTACAGTGGGTCCGACAGGGGGCAGGAGCACTGAAGCTTTCTTT. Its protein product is CASTVGPTGGRSTEAFF.

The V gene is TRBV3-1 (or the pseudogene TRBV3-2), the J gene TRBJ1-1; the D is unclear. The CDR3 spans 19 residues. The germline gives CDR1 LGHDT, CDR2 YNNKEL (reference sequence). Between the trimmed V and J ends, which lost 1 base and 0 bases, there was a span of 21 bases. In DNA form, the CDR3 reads TGTGCCAGCAGCCAAGTTTTGGCGACTCCCGAGATAATGAACACTGAAGCTTTCTTT. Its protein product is CASSQVLATPEIMNTEAFF.

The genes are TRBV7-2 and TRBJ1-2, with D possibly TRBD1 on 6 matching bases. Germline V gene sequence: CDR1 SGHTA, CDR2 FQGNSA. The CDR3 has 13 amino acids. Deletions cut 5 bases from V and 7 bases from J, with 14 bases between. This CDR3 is CASSRKGVSGYTF. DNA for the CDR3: TGTGCCAGCAGCCGTAAGGGGGTATCTGGCTACACCTTC.

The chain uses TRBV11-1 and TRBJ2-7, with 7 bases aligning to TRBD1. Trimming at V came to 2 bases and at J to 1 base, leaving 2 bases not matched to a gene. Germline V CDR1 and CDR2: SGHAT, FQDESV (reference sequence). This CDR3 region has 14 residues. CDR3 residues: CASSLTQGSYEQYF. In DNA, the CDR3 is TGTGCCAGCAGCTTAACACAGGGGTCCTACGAGCAGTACTTC.

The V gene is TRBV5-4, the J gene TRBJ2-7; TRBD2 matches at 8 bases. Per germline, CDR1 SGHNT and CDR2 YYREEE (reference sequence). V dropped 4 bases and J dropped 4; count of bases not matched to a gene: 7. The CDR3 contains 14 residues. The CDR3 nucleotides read TGTGCCAGCAGCCTTCCGGGGGGGGTGTACGAGCAGTACTTC. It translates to CASSLPGGVYEQYF.

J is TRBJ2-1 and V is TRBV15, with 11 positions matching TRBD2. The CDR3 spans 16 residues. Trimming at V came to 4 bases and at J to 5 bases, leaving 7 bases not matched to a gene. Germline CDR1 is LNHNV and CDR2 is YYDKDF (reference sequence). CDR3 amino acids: CATSNGLAGSHNEQFF. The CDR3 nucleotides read TGTGCCACCAGCAACGGACTAGCGGGTTCTCACAATGAGCAGTTCTTC.